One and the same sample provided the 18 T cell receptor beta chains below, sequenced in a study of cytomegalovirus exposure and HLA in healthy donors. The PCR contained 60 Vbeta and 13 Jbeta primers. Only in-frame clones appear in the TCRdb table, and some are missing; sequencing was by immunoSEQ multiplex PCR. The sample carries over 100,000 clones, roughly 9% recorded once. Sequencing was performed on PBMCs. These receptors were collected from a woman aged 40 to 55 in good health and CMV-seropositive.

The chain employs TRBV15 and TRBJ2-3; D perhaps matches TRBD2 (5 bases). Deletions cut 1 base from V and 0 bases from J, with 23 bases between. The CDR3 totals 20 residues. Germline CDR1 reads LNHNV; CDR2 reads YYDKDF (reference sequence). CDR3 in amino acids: CATSRGQGSAAMISTDTQYF. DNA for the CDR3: TGTGCCACCAGCAGAGGTCAAGGGAGTGCCGCCATGATTAGCACAGATACGCAGTATTTT.

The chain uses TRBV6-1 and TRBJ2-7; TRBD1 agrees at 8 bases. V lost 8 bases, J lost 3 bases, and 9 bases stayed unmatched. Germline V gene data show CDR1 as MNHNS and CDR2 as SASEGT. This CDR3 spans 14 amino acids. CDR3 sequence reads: CASFDRGPIYEQYF. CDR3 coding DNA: TGTGCCAGCTTTGACAGGGGACCGATCTACGAGCAGTACTTC.

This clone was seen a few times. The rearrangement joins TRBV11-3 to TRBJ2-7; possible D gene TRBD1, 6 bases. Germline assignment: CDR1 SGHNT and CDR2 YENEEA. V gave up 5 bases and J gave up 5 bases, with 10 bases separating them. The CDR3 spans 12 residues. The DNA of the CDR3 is TGTGCCAGCAGCCAACAGGGCAACGAGCAGTACTTC. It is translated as CASSQQGNEQYF.

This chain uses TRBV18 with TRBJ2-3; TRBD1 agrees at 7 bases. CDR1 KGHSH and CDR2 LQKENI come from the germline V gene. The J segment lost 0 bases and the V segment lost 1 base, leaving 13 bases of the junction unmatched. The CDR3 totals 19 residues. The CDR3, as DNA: TGTGCCAGCTCACCACAGGGACAGACATTATCCCCTAGCACAGATACGCAGTATTTT. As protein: CASSPQGQTLSPSTDTQYF. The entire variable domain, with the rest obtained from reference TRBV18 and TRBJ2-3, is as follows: NAGVMQNPRHLVRRRGQEARLRCSPMKGHSHVYWYRQLPEEGLKFMVYLQKENIIDESGMPKERFSAEFPKEGPSILRIQQVVRGDSAAYFCASSPQGQTLSPSTDTQYFGPGTRLTVL.

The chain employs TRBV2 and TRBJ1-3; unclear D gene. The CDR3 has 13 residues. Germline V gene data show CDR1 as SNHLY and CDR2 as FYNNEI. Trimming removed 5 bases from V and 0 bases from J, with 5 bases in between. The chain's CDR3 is CASSRDSGNTIYF. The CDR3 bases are TGTGCCAGCAGTCGGGACTCTGGAAACACCATATATTTT.

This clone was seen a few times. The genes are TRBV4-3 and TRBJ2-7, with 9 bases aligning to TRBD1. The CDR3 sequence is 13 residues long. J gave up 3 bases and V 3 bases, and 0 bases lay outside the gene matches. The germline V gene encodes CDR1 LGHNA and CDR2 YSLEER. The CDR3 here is CASSQTGGYEQYF. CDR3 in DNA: TGCGCCAGCAGCCAGACAGGGGGCTACGAGCAGTACTTC.

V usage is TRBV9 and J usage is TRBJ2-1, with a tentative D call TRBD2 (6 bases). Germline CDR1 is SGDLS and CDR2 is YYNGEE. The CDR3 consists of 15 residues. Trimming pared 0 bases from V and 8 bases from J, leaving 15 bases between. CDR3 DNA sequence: TGTGCCAGCAGCGTAGACCCAGGGAGGTTGGATGAGCAGTTCTTC. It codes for CASSVDPGRLDEQFF.

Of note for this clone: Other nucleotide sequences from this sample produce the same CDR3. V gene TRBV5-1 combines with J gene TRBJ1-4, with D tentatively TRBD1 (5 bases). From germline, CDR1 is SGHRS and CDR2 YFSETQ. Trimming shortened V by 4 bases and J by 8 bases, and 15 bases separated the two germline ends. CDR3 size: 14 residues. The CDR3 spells CASSLGRGDEKLFF. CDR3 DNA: TGCGCCAGCAGCCTCGGAAGGGGCGACGAAAAACTGTTTTTT.

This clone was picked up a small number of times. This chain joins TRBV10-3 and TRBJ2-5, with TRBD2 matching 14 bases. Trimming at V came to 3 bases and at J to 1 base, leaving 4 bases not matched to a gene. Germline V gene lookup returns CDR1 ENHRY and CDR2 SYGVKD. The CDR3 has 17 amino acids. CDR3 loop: CAISDSGTSGGQETQYF. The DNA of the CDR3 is TGTGCCATCAGTGACTCCGGGACTAGCGGGGGCCAAGAGACCCAGTACTTC.

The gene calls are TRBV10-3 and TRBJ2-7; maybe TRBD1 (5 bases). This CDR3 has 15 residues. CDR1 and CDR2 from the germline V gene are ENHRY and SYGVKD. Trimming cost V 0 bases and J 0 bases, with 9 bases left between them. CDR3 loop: CAISESGASSYEQYF. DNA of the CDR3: TGTGCCATCAGTGAGTCAGGGGCTAGCTCCTACGAGCAGTACTTC.

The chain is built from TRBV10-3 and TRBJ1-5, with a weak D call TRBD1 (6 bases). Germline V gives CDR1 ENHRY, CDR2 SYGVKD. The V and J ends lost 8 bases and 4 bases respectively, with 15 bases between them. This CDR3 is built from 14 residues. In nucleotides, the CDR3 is TGTGCCATCCGAGCCGGGACATCAAATCAGCCCCAGCATTTT. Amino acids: CAIRAGTSNQPQHF.

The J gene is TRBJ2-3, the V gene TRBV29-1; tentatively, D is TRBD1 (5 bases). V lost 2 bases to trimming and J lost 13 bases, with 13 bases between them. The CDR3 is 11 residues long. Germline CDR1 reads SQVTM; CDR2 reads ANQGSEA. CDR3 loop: CSVEIGASEYF. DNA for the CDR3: TGCAGCGTTGAAATTGGGGCGTCGGAGTATTTT.

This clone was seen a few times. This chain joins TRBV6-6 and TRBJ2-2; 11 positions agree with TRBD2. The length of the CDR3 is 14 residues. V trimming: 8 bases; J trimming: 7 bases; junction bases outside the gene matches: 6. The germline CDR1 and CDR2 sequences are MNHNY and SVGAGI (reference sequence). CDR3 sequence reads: CASLSGGAGGELFF. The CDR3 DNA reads TGTGCCAGCCTTAGCGGGGGGGCCGGCGGGGAGCTGTTTTTT.

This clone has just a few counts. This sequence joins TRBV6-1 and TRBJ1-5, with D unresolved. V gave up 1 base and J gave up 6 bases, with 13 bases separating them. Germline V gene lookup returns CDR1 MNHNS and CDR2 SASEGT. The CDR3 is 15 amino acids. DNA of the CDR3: TGTGCCAGCAGTGAAGGACCGACTACTACTCAGCCCCAGCATTTT. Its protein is CASSEGPTTTQPQHF.

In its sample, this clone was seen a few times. Here the CDR3 DNA reads TGTGCCAGCAGCTCGGGACAGGGGGCCGGATCCTACGAGCAGTACTTC. Amino acid sequence: CASSSGQGAGSYEQYF. The J gene is TRBJ2-7, the V gene TRBV5-8; 12 bases fit TRBD1. Unmatched junction bases numbered 5, after V lost 3 bases and J lost 1 base. This CDR3 comprises 16 residues. Germline CDR1 reads SGHTS; CDR2 reads YDEGEE. The variable domain in full, with the rest retrieved from reference TRBV5-8 and TRBJ2-7, is EAGVTQSPTHLIKTRGQQATLRCSPISGHTSVYWYQQALGLGLQFLLWYDEGEERNRGNFPPRFSGRQFPNYSSELNVNALELEDSALYLCASSSGQGAGSYEQYFGPGTRLTVT.

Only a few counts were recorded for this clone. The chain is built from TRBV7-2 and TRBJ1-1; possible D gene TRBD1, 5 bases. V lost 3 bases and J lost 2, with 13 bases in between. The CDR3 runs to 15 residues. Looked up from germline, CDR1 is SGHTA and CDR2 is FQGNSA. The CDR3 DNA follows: TGTGCCAGCAGCTTGGGGGGGACGGTCAACACTGAAGCTTTCTTT. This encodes CASSLGGTVNTEAFF. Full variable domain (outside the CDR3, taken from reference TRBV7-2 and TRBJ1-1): GAGVSQSPSNKVTEKGKDVELRCDPISGHTALYWYRQSLGQGLEFLIYFQGNSAPDKSGLPSDRFSAERTGGSVSTLTIQRTQQEDSAVYLCASSLGGTVNTEAFFGQGTRLTVV.

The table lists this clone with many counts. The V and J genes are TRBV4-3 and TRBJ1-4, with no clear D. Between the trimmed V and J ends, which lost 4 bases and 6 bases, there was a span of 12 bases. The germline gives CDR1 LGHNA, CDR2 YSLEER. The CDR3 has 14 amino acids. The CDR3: CASSLLLGDEKLFF. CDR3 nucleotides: TGCGCCAGCAGCCTCTTACTAGGCGATGAAAAACTGTTTTTT.

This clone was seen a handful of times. The CDR3 DNA reads TGTGCCAGCAACTCGAAACACAGGGGCTCCTACGAGCAGTACTTC. This gives the protein CASNSKHRGSYEQYF. The chain links TRBV6-1 to TRBJ2-7, with TRBD1 matching 7 bases. Germline lookup yields CDR1 MNHNS and CDR2 SASEGT. There are 15 residues in the CDR3. With 7 bases clipped from V and 0 bases from J, the junction kept 9 bases outside the gene matches.